This paragraph covers one TCR beta chain sequence. V was shortened by 4 bases and J by 3 bases, with 16 bases between the two germline ends. The CDR3 sequence is 15 residues long. Germline V CDR1 and CDR2: SGHRS, YFSETQ. The sample comes from a study of CD8 T cells in Susac syndrome. Roughly 0.45 to 1 ug RNA was reverse transcribed with random hexamers. TCRdb itself ran the immunoSEQ multiplex PCR reads through MiXCR, one entry per CDR3 protein. The repertoire includes some 200,000 distinct CDR3 sequences, nearly 97% of them detected once, and 0.075% to 0.1% sits in the top ten. This sequence was found in a human donor with Susac syndrome. The sample consisted of CD4+ T cells from PBMCs. The J gene is TRBJ1-1, the V gene TRBV5-1, with D maybe TRBD1 (5 bases). The CDR3 loop reads CASSTEGALDTEAFF. Written as DNA, the CDR3 is TGCGCCAGCAGCACGGAAGGGGCCCTGGACACTGAAGCTTTCTTT.